The following is a T cell receptor (beta chain) sequence with its context. The antigen is not known. Inclusion characteristics of ophthalmopathy patients comprised a Clinical Activity Score of at least 3, a NOSPECS grade of at least 4, and duration under 3 months. Amplification of TCR beta CDR3 regions used RNA as the template. TCR CDR3 underwent first-round RT-PCR with the HTBI primer set. TCRdb re-called the multiplex PCR reads with MiXCR, one entry per CDR3 protein. Among 500,000 or so distinct CDR3 sequences listed, about a sixth were seen once. This record comes from a study of T cells in Graves' hyperthyroidism and ophthalmopathy. General study results and limits: Blood also held most thyroid clonotypes expanded beyond 0.001. Onset of ophthalmopathy came a median roughly 6 months after the model predicted it.

CDR3 length equals 14 residues. J was trimmed by 8 bases and V by 4 bases; bases with no gene match: 5. Germline CDR1 is SEHNR and CDR2 is FQNEAQ (reference sequence). The TCR originated in a woman between 18 and 30 years old with Graves' ophthalmopathy. The chain employs TRBV7-9 and TRBJ1-4, with 9 bases aligning to TRBD1. Sample: blood. This chain's CDR3 is CASSSGQGWEKLFF. As DNA, the CDR3 is TGTGCCAGCAGCTCGGGACAGGGCTGGGAAAAACTGTTTTTT.